The 10 T cell receptor beta chains reported below all come from one sample, sequenced in a study of T-cell memory formation after mild COVID-19. TCRdb re-called the 5' RACE reads with MiXCR, one entry per CDR3 protein. Of about 110,000 distinct CDR3 sequences listed, about a sixth were seen once; the top ten hold less than 35%. Sequencing was done on a sample of PBMCs or a T cell subset sorted from them (not recorded which). These receptors were obtained from an adult woman who had mild COVID-19 (a few samples of this study predate the infection). Cell type and time point are not known.

The chain combines TRBV6-2 or TRBV6-3 with TRBJ1-1, with TRBD1 as a possible D gene (6 bases). CDR1 MNHEY and CDR2 SVGEGT come from the germline V gene. Trimming cost V 1 base and J 4 bases, with 7 bases left between them. This CDR3 region has 13 residues. CDR3 bases: TGTGCCAGCAGTTACTACAGGGTCACTGAAGCTTTCTTT. This encodes CASSYYRVTEAFF.

This clonotype was seen at least ten times. V gene TRBV5-1 combines with J gene TRBJ2-3, with D possibly matching TRBD1 (5 bases). V dropped 3 bases and J dropped 1 base, with 21 bases sitting between them. Germline V gene lookup returns CDR1 SGHRS and CDR2 YFSETQ. CDR3 length: 18 residues. The CDR3 DNA sequence: TGCGCCAGCAGCTCCCCCCCCGAACAGGCAAGCCGCACAGATACGCAGTATTTT. This translates into CASSSPPEQASRTDTQYF. The whole variable domain, remainder taken from reference TRBV5-1 and TRBJ2-3, is KAGVTQTPRYLIKTRGQQVTLSCSPISGHRSVSWYQQTPGQGLQFLFEYFSETQRNKGNFPGRFSGRQFSNSRSEMNVSTLELGDSALYLCASSSPPEQASRTDTQYFGPGTRLTVL.

This rearrangement joins TRBV6-1 to TRBJ2-7; 12 nucleotides align to TRBD1. J was trimmed by 7 bases and V by 5 bases; bases with no gene match: 12. There are 16 residues in the CDR3. Germline CDR1 MNHNS, CDR2 SASEGT. CDR3 loop: CASSLYPGQGAGEQYF. For the CDR3, the DNA is TGTGCCAGCAGTCTCTATCCGGGACAGGGGGCCGGGGAGCAGTACTTC.

This chain links TRBV5-1 with TRBJ2-7; 12 bases are a match to TRBD1. The trim removed 4 bases at V and 5 bases at J, leaving 7 bases unmatched. Germline assignment: CDR1 SGHRS and CDR2 YFSETQ. The CDR3 covers 15 residues. This CDR3 is CASSPGTGGADEQYF. The CDR3 DNA sequence: TGCGCCAGCAGCCCGGGGACAGGGGGCGCCGACGAGCAGTACTTC.

The chain links TRBV7-9 to TRBJ2-3; 9 nucleotides agree with TRBD2. Per germline, CDR1 SEHNR and CDR2 FQNEAQ (reference sequence). The CDR3 extends over 16 amino acids. V lost 7 bases and J lost 5; bases outside the gene matches: 13. The CDR3 is CASTSTQAGGGDTQYF. The CDR3 coding sequence is TGTGCCAGCACCTCTACCCAGGCGGGAGGGGGAGATACGCAGTATTTT. Drawing the rest from reference TRBV7-9 and TRBJ2-3, the complete variable domain is DTGVSQNPRHKITKRGQNVTFRCDPISEHNRLYWYRQTLGQGPEFLTYFQNEAQLEKSRLLSDRFSAERPKGSFSTLEIQRTEQGDSAMYLCASTSTQAGGGDTQYFGPGTRLTVL.

This clonotype turned up a few times. This rearrangement joins TRBV9 to TRBJ2-2, with TRBD2 matching over 13 bases. Germline V gene lookup returns CDR1 SGDLS and CDR2 YYNGEE. The junction had 7 bases not matched to a gene; V was cut back by 4 bases and J by 7 bases. The CDR3 is 16 residues long. The CDR3: CASSPPGLAGFGELFF. The DNA for the CDR3 is TGTGCCAGCAGCCCTCCGGGACTAGCGGGGTTCGGGGAGCTGTTTTTT.

This clonotype appeared a few times. This chain connects TRBV20-1 to TRBJ2-1; D not resolved. The CDR3 covers 15 residues. The V end lost 0 bases, the J end lost 3 bases, and 12 bases lay between the germline ends. Germline CDR1 DFQATT, CDR2 SNEGSKA (reference sequence). As DNA, the CDR3 is TGCAGTGCTAGAGATAAGAGCGCGAGCTACAATGAGCAGTTCTTC. Amino acid sequence: CSARDKSASYNEQFF.

This rearrangement joins TRBV30 to TRBJ2-3; possible D gene TRBD2, 6 bases. The CDR3 is made up of 17 amino acids. The germline V gene encodes CDR1 GTSNPN and CDR2 SVGIG (reference sequence). V was clipped by 0 bases and J by 1 base, with 17 bases between them. In DNA, the CDR3 is TGTGCCTGGAGTGTACTATCTGAGGGACTTCGCACAGATACGCAGTATTTT. Amino acid sequence: CAWSVLSEGLRTDTQYF. The entire variable domain, with the rest obtained from reference TRBV30 and TRBJ2-3, is as follows: SQTIHQWPATLVQPVGSPLSLECTVEGTSNPNLYWYRQAAGRGLQLLFYSVGIGQISSEVPQNLSASRPQDRQFILSSKKLLLSDSGFYLCAWSVLSEGLRTDTQYFGPGTRLTVL.

The CDR3 DNA reads as TGCGCCAGCAGCTTGGGACTAGCGGGGGGAGATGATACGCAGTATTTT. Translated: CASSLGLAGGDDTQYF. V and J are TRBV5-1 and TRBJ2-3; 13 bases match TRBD2. CDR1 and CDR2 (germline): SGHRS, YFSETQ. V lost 0 bases and J lost 6; bases outside the gene matches: 4. The CDR3 runs to 16 residues.

The table lists this clonotype with a few counts. The rearrangement uses TRBV7-8 and TRBJ2-1, with D perhaps being TRBD1 or TRBD2 (6 bases each). The V gene's germline CDR1 is SGHVS and CDR2 FQNEAQ. V was trimmed by 3 bases and J by 5 bases, leaving 14 bases between them. The CDR3 has 15 residues. This chain's CDR3 is CASSFGPGANNEQFF. The CDR3 region has the DNA TGTGCCAGCAGCTTCGGCCCGGGGGCGAACAATGAGCAGTTCTTC. The complete variable domain, with remaining parts taken from reference TRBV7-8 and TRBJ2-1, reads GAGVSQSPRYKVAKRGQDVALRCDPISGHVSLFWYQQALGQGPEFLTYFQNEAQLDKSGLPSDRFFAERPEGSVSTLKIQRTQQEDSAVYLCASSFGPGANNEQFFGPGTRLTVL.